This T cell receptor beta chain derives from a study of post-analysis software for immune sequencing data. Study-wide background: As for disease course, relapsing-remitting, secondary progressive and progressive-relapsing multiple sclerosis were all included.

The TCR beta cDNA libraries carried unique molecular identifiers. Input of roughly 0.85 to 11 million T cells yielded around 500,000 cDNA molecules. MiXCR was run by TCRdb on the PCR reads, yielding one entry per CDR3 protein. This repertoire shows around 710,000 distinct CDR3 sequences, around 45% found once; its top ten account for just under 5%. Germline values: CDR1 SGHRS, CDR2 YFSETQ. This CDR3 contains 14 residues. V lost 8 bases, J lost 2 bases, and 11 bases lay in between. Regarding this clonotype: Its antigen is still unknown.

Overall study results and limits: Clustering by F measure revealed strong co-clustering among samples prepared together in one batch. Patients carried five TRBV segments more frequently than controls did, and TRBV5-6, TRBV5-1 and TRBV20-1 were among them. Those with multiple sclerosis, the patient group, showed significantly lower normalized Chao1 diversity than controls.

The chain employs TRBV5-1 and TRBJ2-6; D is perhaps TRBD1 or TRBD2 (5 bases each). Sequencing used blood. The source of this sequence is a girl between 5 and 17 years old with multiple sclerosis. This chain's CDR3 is CASEGSTGANVLTF. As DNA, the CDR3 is TGCGCCAGTGAGGGGTCTACTGGGGCCAACGTCCTGACTTTC. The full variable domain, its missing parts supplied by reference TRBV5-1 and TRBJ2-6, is KAGVTQTPRYLIKTRGQQVTLSCSPISGHRSVSWYQQTPGQGLQFLFEYFSETQRNKGNFPGRFSGRQFSNSRSEMNVSTLELGDSALYLCASEGSTGANVLTFGAGSRLTVL.